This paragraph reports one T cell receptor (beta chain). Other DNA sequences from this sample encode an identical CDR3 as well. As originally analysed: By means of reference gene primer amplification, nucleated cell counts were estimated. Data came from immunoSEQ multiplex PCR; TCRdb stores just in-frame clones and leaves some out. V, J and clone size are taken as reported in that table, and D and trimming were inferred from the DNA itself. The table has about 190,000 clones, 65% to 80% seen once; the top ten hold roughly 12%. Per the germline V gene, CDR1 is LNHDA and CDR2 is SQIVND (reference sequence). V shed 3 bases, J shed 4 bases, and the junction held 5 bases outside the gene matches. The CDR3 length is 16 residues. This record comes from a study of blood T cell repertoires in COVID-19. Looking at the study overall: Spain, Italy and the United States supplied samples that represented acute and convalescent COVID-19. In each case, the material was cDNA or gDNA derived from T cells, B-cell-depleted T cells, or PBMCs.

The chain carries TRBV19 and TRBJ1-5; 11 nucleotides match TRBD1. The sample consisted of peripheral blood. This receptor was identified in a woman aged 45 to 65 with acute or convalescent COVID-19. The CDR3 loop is CASSIQGTGGNQPQHF. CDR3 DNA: TGTGCCAGTAGTATCCAGGGGACAGGGGGGAATCAGCCCCAGCATTTT.